The 32 T cell receptor beta chains in this list originate from one sample, sequenced in a study of T cells of healthy individuals. TCRdb called the 5' RACE reads again in MiXCR, with one record for every CDR3 protein. The sample yields about 96,000 distinct CDR3 sequences, under 20% seen once. Every receptor here comes from a human donor in good health.

There are a few counts of this clonotype. The chain joins TRBV28 to TRBJ1-2; D possibly corresponds to TRBD1 (6 bases). Germline V CDR1 and CDR2: MDHEN, SYDVKM. The V end lost 6 bases, the J end lost 2 bases, and 13 bases lay between the germline ends. The CDR3 extends over 14 amino acids. CDR3 nucleotide sequence: TGTGCCAGCAGCCTCCCCCAGGGGAACTATGGCTACACCTTC. It encodes CASSLPQGNYGYTF.

The rearrangement joins TRBV7-2 to TRBJ2-5, with TRBD2 matching over 10 bases. CDR3 length: 20 residues. J was trimmed by 1 base and V by 2 bases; bases with no gene match: 16. Germline CDR1 SGHTA, CDR2 FQGNSA. The DNA for the CDR3 is TGTGCCAGCAGCTTACTCGGCCTAGCGGGAGAGAGCCACTTCCAAGAGACCCAGTACTTC. This sequence encodes CASSLLGLAGESHFQETQYF.

The CDR3 nucleotides are TGTGCCAGCAGTCTCGAGGGACTAGCGGGACCCGGGGAGCTGTTTTTT. The encoded protein is CASSLEGLAGPGELFF. This rearrangement joins TRBV6-6 to TRBJ2-2; 13 nucleotides agree with TRBD2. Germline values: CDR1 MNHNY, CDR2 SVGAGI (reference sequence). V lost 5 bases, J lost 6 bases, and 6 bases stayed unmatched. CDR3 length equals 16 residues.

The chain recombines TRBV10-3 with TRBJ1-1; D possibly corresponds to TRBD1 (6 bases). Germline-derived CDR1 and CDR2 are ENHRY and SYGVKD. Deletions cut 7 bases from V and 1 base from J, with 10 bases between. The CDR3 spans 13 residues. The CDR3 loop is CAIKGDQNTEAFF. In DNA form, the CDR3 reads TGTGCCATCAAGGGGGACCAGAACACTGAAGCTTTCTTT.

In this sample, this clonotype turned up many times. The genes are TRBV6-5 and TRBJ1-2; D unclear. There are 13 residues in the CDR3. V was shortened by 2 bases and J by 7 bases, with 11 bases between the two germline ends. From germline, CDR1 is MNHEY and CDR2 SVGAGI. The chain's CDR3 is CASSYAGTGGYTF. For the CDR3, the DNA is TGTGCCAGCAGTTACGCCGGTACGGGTGGCTACACCTTC.

This clonotype occurred many times. The chain uses TRBV20-1 and TRBJ1-5, with 8 bases aligning to TRBD1. The CDR3 has 13 amino acids. Germline CDR1 reads DFQATT; CDR2 reads SNEGSKA (reference sequence). Losses at the gene ends were 4 bases for V and 4 bases for J; bases not matched to a gene: 3. The CDR3 here is CSATRTGNQPQHF. CDR3 in DNA: TGCAGTGCTACACGGACAGGGAATCAGCCCCAGCATTTT.

Details on this clonotype: The junction differs from germline at one of its ends, possibly a read error. The chain combines TRBV5-6 with TRBJ1-4; D not resolved. From germline, CDR1 is SGHDT and CDR2 YYEEEE. This CDR3 comprises 12 residues. The CDR3 region is CASSLGGSRQIF. Written as DNA, the CDR3 is TGTGCCAGCAGCTTGGGAGGGTCCCGTCAGATTTTT.

This rearrangement joins TRBV5-1 to TRBJ2-5; tentatively, D is TRBD2 (6 bases). Germline V lookup: CDR1 SGHRS, CDR2 YFSETQ. Trimming shortened V by 4 bases and J by 6 bases, and 19 bases separated the two germline ends. The CDR3 runs 15 residues. The CDR3 DNA follows: TGCGCCAGCAGCCGAGGGGTGGAGGGTGCCAAGACCCAGTACTTC. The encoded protein is CASSRGVEGAKTQYF. Filled out from reference TRBV5-1 and TRBJ2-5, the complete variable domain reads KAGVTQTPRYLIKTRGQQVTLSCSPISGHRSVSWYQQTPGQGLQFLFEYFSETQRNKGNFPGRFSGRQFSNSRSEMNVSTLELGDSALYLCASSRGVEGAKTQYFGPGTRLLVL.

This clonotype was picked up many times. J is TRBJ2-7 and V is TRBV18; D perhaps matches TRBD1 (5 bases). The germline CDR1 and CDR2 sequences are KGHSH and LQKENI. V was pared by 3 bases and J by 4 bases, with 19 bases between. The CDR3 spans 16 residues. The DNA for the CDR3 is TGTGCCAGCTCACCGGGTCTTATGCAGGGCGCGTACGAGCAGTACTTC. It yields the protein CASSPGLMQGAYEQYF.

This clonotype was observed a handful of times. V gene TRBV6-5 combines with J gene TRBJ2-7; no firm D call. Trimming removed 2 bases at V and 7 bases at J, with 12 bases between. The CDR3 sequence is 13 residues long. Germline V gene sequence: CDR1 MNHEY, CDR2 SVGAGI. The CDR3 DNA reads TGTGCCAGCAGTTACCGGTACAGCTTGGAGCAGTACTTC. Translation: CASSYRYSLEQYF.

The gene calls are TRBV4-2 and TRBJ2-7; possible D gene TRBD2, 7 bases. Germline CDR1 reads LGHNA; CDR2 reads YNFKEQ. The CDR3 is 16 residues long. V was trimmed by 0 bases and J by 7 bases, leaving 19 bases between them. The CDR3 loop is CASSQEWAGASWEQYF. The CDR3 coding sequence is TGTGCCAGCAGCCAAGAATGGGCGGGGGCGTCGTGGGAGCAGTACTTC.

This clonotype was counted between two and nine times. This chain connects TRBV7-2 to TRBJ2-3; 8 bases are shared with TRBD2. J was trimmed by 5 bases and V by 3 bases; bases with no gene match: 10. Germline values: CDR1 SGHTA, CDR2 FQGNSA. This CDR3 region has 16 residues. DNA of the CDR3: TGTGCCAGCAGCTTGGGACGAGCGGGGGCAGTAGATACGCAGTATTTT. Protein: CASSLGRAGAVDTQYF.

This clonotype was observed a single time. The V gene is TRBV20-1, the J gene TRBJ2-7; 7 bases agree with TRBD1. V gave up 0 bases and J gave up 5 bases; unmatched junction bases: 1. The V gene's germline CDR1 is DFQATT and CDR2 SNEGSKA (reference sequence). This CDR3 contains 12 residues. The CDR3 sequence: CSAREDRNEQYF. CDR3 DNA: TGCAGTGCTAGAGAGGACAGGAACGAGCAGTACTTC.

The chain combines TRBV20-1 with TRBJ1-1, with 8 bases that match TRBD1. Germline V gives CDR1 DFQATT, CDR2 SNEGSKA (reference sequence). The CDR3 covers 12 residues. J lost 1 base, V lost 6 bases, and 1 base had no gene match. Written as DNA, the CDR3 is TGCAGTGCCGGACAGGGGAACACTGAAGCTTTCTTT. This translates into CSAGQGNTEAFF.

This clonotype was seen ten or more times. This chain uses TRBV4-1 with TRBJ1-5; D call uncertain. Per the germline V gene, CDR1 is MGHRA and CDR2 is YSYEKL. Trimming left V 0 bases short and J 4 bases short, with 10 bases between. This CDR3 is 15 amino acids long. The CDR3 loop reads CASSQDGGINQPQHF. DNA for the CDR3: TGCGCCAGCAGCCAAGATGGAGGGATAAATCAGCCCCAGCATTTT.

The V gene is TRBV27, the J gene TRBJ2-1; 7 bases agree with TRBD2. The CDR3 is 19 amino acids. V trimming: 8 bases; J trimming: 0 bases; junction bases outside the gene matches: 19. Looked up from germline, CDR1 is MNHEY and CDR2 is SMNVEV (reference sequence). This CDR3 reads CASPGRTSPSLSSYNEQFF. The CDR3 DNA is TGTGCCAGCCCCGGACGGACTAGTCCCAGCCTGAGCTCCTACAATGAGCAGTTCTTC.

At least ten counts were recorded for this clonotype. The chain uses TRBV9 and TRBJ2-1, with unresolved D. Germline-derived CDR1 and CDR2 are SGDLS and YYNGEE. V was cut by 4 bases and J by 6 bases, with 20 bases left in between. This CDR3 region has 16 residues. The CDR3 bases are TGTGCCAGCAGCCCCAGCCCCAAGTTGGCGTCCAATGAGCAGTTCTTC. Translating gives CASSPSPKLASNEQFF.

The chain recombines TRBV29-1 with TRBJ1-1; D is perhaps TRBD1 (5 bases). The CDR3 spans 14 residues. Trimming cost V 6 bases and J 3 bases, with 17 bases left between them. The germline V gene encodes CDR1 SQVTM and CDR2 ANQGSEA. As DNA, the CDR3 is TGCAGCGTCCGAGAGCCGGGAGGGGACACTGAAGCTTTCTTT. Translation gives CSVREPGGDTEAFF.

This clonotype came up many times. This chain connects TRBV2 to TRBJ2-1; the D gene is possibly TRBD2 (6 bases). CDR1 is SNHLY, CDR2 FYNNEI, per germline. The CDR3 spans 16 residues. The V gene lost 1 base and the J gene lost 4 bases, with 14 bases spanning the gap. CDR3 sequence reads: CASSEVGSGEYNEQFF. CDR3 DNA sequence: TGTGCCAGCAGTGAAGTCGGTAGCGGTGAGTACAATGAGCAGTTCTTC.

This chain connects TRBV25-1 to TRBJ2-7, with 8 bases identical to TRBD1. CDR3 length: 14 residues. The junction had 4 bases not matched to a gene; V was cut back by 3 bases and J by 3 bases. In germline, CDR1 is MGHDK, CDR2 SYGVNS. CDR3 residues: CASSDRQGRYEQYF. The CDR3 DNA is TGTGCCAGCAGTGATAGACAGGGGCGCTACGAGCAGTACTTC.

This clonotype was found many times. The chain is built from TRBV6-5 and TRBJ2-3, with 7 nucleotides matching TRBD1. V dropped 0 bases and J dropped 2; count of bases not matched to a gene: 2. From germline, CDR1 is MNHEY and CDR2 SVGAGI. The CDR3 is 15 amino acids. CDR3 amino acids: CASSYSGQLTDTQYF. For the CDR3, the DNA is TGTGCCAGCAGTTACTCGGGACAGCTCACAGATACGCAGTATTTT.

The V gene is TRBV5-1, the J gene TRBJ1-1, with 9 nucleotides matching TRBD1. Unmatched junction bases numbered 8, after V lost 4 bases and J lost 7 bases. The V gene's germline CDR1 is SGHRS and CDR2 YFSETQ. This CDR3 has 14 amino acids. The CDR3 region is CASSRDGQGLEAFF. CDR3 DNA: TGCGCCAGCAGCCGAGACGGACAGGGGCTTGAAGCTTTCTTT.

The table lists this clonotype with many counts. V and J are TRBV4-1 and TRBJ2-7; TRBD1 aligns across 12 bases. Germline V gene lookup returns CDR1 MGHRA and CDR2 YSYEKL. The CDR3 has 15 residues. Trimming took 4 bases from V and 4 from J; bases not matched to a gene: 5. CDR3 sequence: CASSPGDRGLYEQYF. The CDR3, as DNA: TGCGCCAGCAGCCCCGGGGACAGGGGGCTATACGAGCAGTACTTC.

This chain joins TRBV3-1 and TRBJ2-5, with D possibly called TRBD1 or TRBD2 (5 bases each). Germline V CDR1 and CDR2: LGHDT, YNNKEL (reference sequence). This CDR3 has 15 amino acids. Trimming stripped 4 bases from V and 5 bases from J, with 17 bases between. CDR3 protein: CASSPPGTYGETQYF. The CDR3 DNA sequence: TGTGCCAGCAGCCCTCCAGGGACGTATGGGGAGACCCAGTACTTC.

This clonotype showed up just once. The germline gene is not matched at one end of the junction; a read error may be the cause. The genes are TRBV23-1 and TRBJ2-3; D is perhaps TRBD2 (5 bases). TRBV23-1 is sorted into the ORF group, with uncertain function. This CDR3 has 17 amino acids. The CDR3 coding sequence is TGCGCCAGCAGCCAATCGACGGGATATTCTAGCACAGATACGCAGTATTTT. This gives the protein CASSQSTGYSSTDTQYF.

The chain employs TRBV24-1 and TRBJ2-1; D gene unclear. This CDR3 is built from 15 residues. V gave up 2 bases and J gave up 4 bases, with 11 bases separating them. CDR1 is KGHDR and CDR2 is SFDVKD in the germline V gene. The CDR3, as DNA: TGTGCCACCAGTGATTCTCACAGATCGTACAATGAGCAGTTCTTC. Its translation is CATSDSHRSYNEQFF.

This clonotype was picked up a small number of times. The chain joins TRBV4-1 to TRBJ2-7; TRBD2 agrees at 10 bases. Per the germline V gene, CDR1 is MGHRA and CDR2 is YSYEKL. The CDR3 is 14 residues long. With 2 bases clipped from V and 6 bases from J, the junction kept 4 bases outside the gene matches. The CDR3 DNA sequence: TGCGCCAGCAGCCAAATAGCGGGAGGCTCCGAGCAGTACTTC. Translated: CASSQIAGGSEQYF.

The chain recombines TRBV6-2 or TRBV6-3 with TRBJ2-2; D is possibly TRBD1 or TRBD2 (5 bases each). V lost 5 bases to trimming and J lost 3 bases, with 13 bases between them. The CDR3 consists of 15 residues. Germline CDR1 reads MNHEY; CDR2 reads SVGEGT. This CDR3 is CASSRGLGDTGELFF. The CDR3 DNA reads as TGTGCCAGCAGTCGAGGATTGGGGGACACCGGGGAGCTGTTTTTT.

This clonotype occurred many times. The V and J genes are TRBV18 and TRBJ2-5; 8 nucleotides align to TRBD1. Per the germline V gene, CDR1 is KGHSH and CDR2 is LQKENI. The CDR3 contains 15 residues. Unmatched junction bases numbered 4, after V lost 2 bases and J lost 2 bases. The CDR3 coding sequence is TGTGCCAGCTCACCAGCAAACAGGGGGCAAGAGACCCAGTACTTC. It yields the protein CASSPANRGQETQYF.

The chain employs TRBV13 and TRBJ2-6; 10 nucleotides line up with TRBD1. The V and J ends lost 3 bases and 0 bases, in that order; junction bases with no gene match: 5. Germline V gives CDR1 PRHDT, CDR2 FYEKMQ (reference sequence). CDR3 length: 18 residues. DNA of the CDR3: TGTGCCAGCAGCTTGAGACAGGGGGCCTTCTCTGGGGCCAACGTCCTGACTTTC. Amino acid sequence: CASSLRQGAFSGANVLTF.

The chain links TRBV7-2 to TRBJ1-1, with a weak D call TRBD1 (6 bases). The CDR3 sequence is 16 residues long. Germline CDR1 is SGHTA and CDR2 is FQGNSA. The V end was cut by 1 base, the J end by 4 bases, with 16 bases between. Written as DNA, the CDR3 is TGTGCCAGCAGCTTAGGGGTCCGGGGGCGCGGCACTGAAGCTTTCTTT. Encoded protein: CASSLGVRGRGTEAFF.

V usage is TRBV20-1 and J usage is TRBJ2-7; D not resolved. The germline CDR1 and CDR2 sequences are DFQATT and SNEGSKA (reference sequence). This CDR3 has 13 amino acids. The V and J ends lost 5 bases and 0 bases respectively, with 11 bases between them. The CDR3 DNA reads as TGCAGTGCTCTAACAAAGAGCTCCTACGAGCAGTACTTC. It specifies CSALTKSSYEQYF.